This T cell receptor beta chain was captured by sequencing in a study of prognosis after radiotherapy for stage I lung cancer. Germline CDR1 is SGDLS and CDR2 is YYNGEE. The CDR3 spans 13 residues. V gave up 2 bases and J gave up 2 bases, with 7 bases separating them. In its sample, this clonotype was seen many times. Two rounds of multiplex PCR amplified TCR beta CDR3 from genomic DNA. For every TRBV and TRBJ gene, a specific primer was used in first-round PCR. TCRdb analysed the multiplex PCR reads with MiXCR anew, one entry per CDR3 protein. The sample shows roughly 11,000 distinct CDR3 sequences, approximately 40% of them seen only once.

This clonotype was obtained from a donor of 50 years or more with non-small cell lung cancer. The chain uses TRBV9 and TRBJ1-1, with D unresolved. The sequencing here drew on PBMCs, taken before or after stereotactic body radiation therapy (not recorded which). The CDR3 DNA is TGTGCCAGCAGCGTCCAGACCAACACTGAAGCTTTCTTT. Residues: CASSVQTNTEAFF.